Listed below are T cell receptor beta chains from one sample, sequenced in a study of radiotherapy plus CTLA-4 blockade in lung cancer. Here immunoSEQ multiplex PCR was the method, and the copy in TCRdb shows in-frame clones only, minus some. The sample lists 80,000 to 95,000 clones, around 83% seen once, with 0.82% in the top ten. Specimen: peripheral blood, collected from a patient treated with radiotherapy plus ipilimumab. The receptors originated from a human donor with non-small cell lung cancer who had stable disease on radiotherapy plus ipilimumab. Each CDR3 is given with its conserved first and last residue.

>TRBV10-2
CASSDRAISGNTIYF
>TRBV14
CASSQTSFEQYF
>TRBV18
CASSPGTGATEKLFF
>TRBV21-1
CASSKEDRVIDHEQYF
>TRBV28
CASSFQTGLGTDTQYF
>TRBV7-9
CASSPLDTQYF
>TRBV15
CATSRRDRGRGYTF
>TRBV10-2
CASSESTQGSGGAHGELFF
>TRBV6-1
CASSEGVAVDSYNSPLHF
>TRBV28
CASSRGLAGNNEQFF
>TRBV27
CASSLYLGSYNEQFF
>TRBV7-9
CASSLRAAGGPTDTQYF
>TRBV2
CASRPDIVEEKLFF
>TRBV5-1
CASSTSGPYNSPLHF